The present TCR beta chain was sequenced within a study of T cells in Graves' hyperthyroidism and ophthalmopathy. CDR3 length equals 15 residues. V lost 4 bases and J 7 bases, leaving 18 bases between the germline ends. Per the germline V gene, CDR1 is KGHDR and CDR2 is SFDVKD. Exclusions: uncontrolled infection, other autoimmune disease, pregnancy, lactation. Diagnostic assessment was based on clinical symptoms, serum thyroxine and TRAb, thyroid ultrasound and orbital computed tomography. Using RNA transcripts as the source, TCR beta CDR3 regions were amplified. During a first-round RT-PCR of the TCR CDR3, the HTBI primer set was used. One entry per CDR3 protein results from TCRdb running MiXCR on the multiplex PCR reads. The sample gives about 510,000 distinct CDR3 sequences, 46% of which show up once; around 47% is in the top ten. With respect to this clonotype: Its antigen remains unidentified.

Findings and caveats of the study: Ophthalmopathy was identified by the model a median 6.5 months ahead of onset. Expanded thyroid clonotypes (above 0.001) were mostly also found in blood.

The sequenced material came from peripheral blood or thyroid tissue (not recorded which). This receptor was obtained from an adult woman with Graves' disease, either hyperthyroidism or ophthalmopathy (not recorded which). The chain uses TRBV24-1 and TRBJ1-2; a weak D match, TRBD1 (6 bases). The CDR3 reads CATSDPGQNGGGYTF. Here the CDR3 DNA reads TGTGCCACCAGTGACCCCGGACAGAACGGGGGTGGCTACACCTTC.